One sample yielded the 30 T cell receptor beta chains listed below, sequenced in a study of cytomegalovirus exposure and HLA in healthy donors (dated by TCRdb to between 2016 and 2019). Libraries were constructed by the immunoSEQ multiplex PCR assay. The source is immuneACCESS, and TCRdb retained only in-frame sequences with V and J called. Part of the clones is not carried over; for the studies checked, unresolved V genes explain less than half of this, and the remainder is unexplained. This sample has more than 95,000 clones in its table, and around 88% of those were observed once. Approximately 1.8% of the sample rests with the top ten. Source material: PBMCs. These receptors originate from a young man in good health and CMV-seronegative.

CDR3 DNA: TGTGCCAGCAGCTTGCAGGGGGGAGCCTATAATTCACCCCTCCACTTT. This sequence encodes CASSLQGGAYNSPLHF. The gene calls are TRBV5-6 and TRBJ1-6, with 7 bases identical to TRBD1. Trimming cost V 1 base and J 2 bases; bases outside gene matches: 3. Germline V gives CDR1 SGHDT, CDR2 YYEEEE. The CDR3 loop spans 16 amino acids.

This sequence joins TRBV29-1 and TRBJ1-1; 9 bases agree with TRBD1. CDR3 length: 13 residues. CDR1 and CDR2 (germline): SQVTM, ANQGSEA. V trimming: 6 bases; J trimming: 0 bases; junction bases outside the gene matches: 2. CDR3 region: CSVNRGLNTEAFF. In DNA form, the CDR3 reads TGCAGCGTAAACAGGGGGCTGAACACTGAAGCTTTCTTT. The complete variable domain, with remaining parts taken from reference TRBV29-1 and TRBJ1-1, reads SAVISQKPSRDICQRGTSLTIQCQVDSQVTMMFWYRQQPGQSLTLIATANQGSEATYESGFVIDKFPISRPNLTFSTLTVSNMSPEDSSIYLCSVNRGLNTEAFFGQGTRLTVV.

This chain joins TRBV4-1 and TRBJ1-1, with D uncertain. This CDR3 is 14 amino acids long. The V gene lost 1 base and the J gene lost 5 bases, with 11 bases spanning the gap. CDR1 is MGHRA, CDR2 YSYEKL, per germline. This CDR3 is CASSQAYEGTEAFF. The CDR3 coding sequence is TGCGCCAGCAGCCAAGCCTACGAGGGAACTGAAGCTTTCTTT.

This clone was detected only a few times. The V and J genes are TRBV27 and TRBJ1-5, with TRBD1 matching 7 bases. The ends lost 6 bases at V and 4 bases at J; junction bases unmatched: 3. This CDR3 has 13 amino acids. Germline V gene data show CDR1 as MNHEY and CDR2 as SMNVEV (reference sequence). CDR3 amino acids: CASRDRINQPQHF. For the CDR3, the DNA is TGTGCCAGCAGGGACAGGATAAATCAGCCCCAGCATTTT.

The chain uses TRBV4-3 and TRBJ2-3, with 9 bases matching TRBD2. This CDR3 has 17 residues. CDR1 LGHNA and CDR2 YSLEER come from the germline V gene. Trimming cost V 0 bases and J 2 bases; bases outside gene matches: 6. CDR3 DNA sequence: TGCGCCAGCAGCCAAGATTATGCGGGGGGGACCACAGATACGCAGTATTTT. Encoded protein: CASSQDYAGGTTDTQYF.

The V gene is TRBV28, the J gene TRBJ2-3, with 7 nucleotides matching TRBD1. The CDR3 consists of 13 residues. Germline values: CDR1 MDHEN, CDR2 SYDVKM. Germline trimming cut 5 bases from V and 4 bases from J; bases unmatched to any gene: 3. The CDR3 here is CASSDTGADTQYF. The CDR3 nucleotides are TGTGCCAGCAGTGATACAGGGGCAGATACGCAGTATTTT.

The J gene is TRBJ2-6, the V gene TRBV29-1; TRBD1 matches 7 bases. The germline V gene has CDR1 SQVTM and CDR2 ANQGSEA. J gave up 4 bases and V 6 bases, and 6 bases lay outside the gene matches. The CDR3 spans 14 residues. This chain's CDR3 is CSVGTAAGANVLTF. In DNA, the CDR3 is TGCAGCGTAGGGACAGCGGCGGGGGCCAACGTCCTGACTTTC.

This clone was seen just once. The chain employs TRBV5-4 and TRBJ1-4; D is unclear. Between the trimmed V and J ends, which lost 4 bases and 0 bases, there was a span of 10 bases. The CDR3 length is 15 residues. Germline V gene data show CDR1 as SGHNT and CDR2 as YYREEE (reference sequence). Written as DNA, the CDR3 is TGTGCCAGCAGCCAGGACTCTACAACTAATGAAAAACTGTTTTTT. Protein: CASSQDSTTNEKLFF. Combining the CDR3 with reference TRBV5-4 and TRBJ1-4 gives the whole variable domain ETGVTQSPTHLIKTRGQQVTLRCSSQSGHNTVSWYQQALGQGPQFIFQYYREEENGRGNFPPRFSGLQFPNYSSELNVNALELDDSALYLCASSQDSTTNEKLFFGSGTQLSVL.

This clone was detected a few times. The chain recombines TRBV18 with TRBJ2-4; D is undetermined. V lost 2 bases to trimming and J lost 5 bases, with 7 bases between them. Germline CDR1 is KGHSH and CDR2 is LQKENI. CDR3 length: 13 residues. CDR3 region: CASSPSGQNIQYF. The DNA of the CDR3 is TGTGCCAGCTCACCATCGGGTCAAAACATTCAGTACTTC.

V and J are TRBV7-2 and TRBJ1-3; D possibly corresponds to TRBD1 (5 bases). This CDR3 is built from 16 residues. The V end lost 0 bases, the J end lost 3 bases, and 12 bases lay between the germline ends. Germline assignment: CDR1 SGHTA and CDR2 FQGNSA. The CDR3 sequence: CASSLASGEGGNTIYF. The CDR3 DNA sequence: TGTGCCAGCAGCTTAGCGTCGGGGGAAGGTGGAAACACCATATATTTT.

The V gene is TRBV27, the J gene TRBJ1-4; 8 nucleotides align to TRBD1. CDR1 is MNHEY, CDR2 SMNVEV, per germline (reference sequence). The CDR3 runs 14 residues. V trimming: 6 bases; J trimming: 8 bases; junction bases outside the gene matches: 8. CDR3 sequence: CASRTWTGSEKLFF. CDR3 coding DNA: TGTGCCAGCAGGACTTGGACAGGGTCGGAAAAACTGTTTTTT.

The rearrangement uses TRBV18 and TRBJ1-1; D ambiguous. V gave up 6 bases and J gave up 7 bases, with 18 bases separating them. From germline, CDR1 is KGHSH and CDR2 LQKENI. The CDR3 has 14 amino acids. The CDR3, as DNA: TGTGCCAGCTCCTTGGTCCGGATCGAGGTTGAAGCTTTCTTT. It specifies CASSLVRIEVEAFF.

This clone came up a few times. The J gene is TRBJ1-2, the V gene TRBV30, with TRBD1 identical over 7 bases. The length of the CDR3 is 15 residues. CDR1 is GTSNPN and CDR2 is SVGIG in the germline V gene (reference sequence). The V and J ends lost 0 bases and 0 bases, in that order; junction bases with no gene match: 4. The CDR3 loop is CAWSVLGTANYGYTF. As DNA, the CDR3 is TGTGCCTGGAGTGTATTGGGGACAGCTAACTATGGCTACACCTTC.

CDR3 in amino acids: CASSRGQGNQPQHF. The CDR3 DNA reads TGTGCCAGCTCAAGAGGACAGGGGAATCAGCCCCAGCATTTT. J is TRBJ1-5 and V is TRBV18, with 9 nucleotides matching TRBD1. This CDR3 has 14 residues. The V segment lost 5 bases and the J segment 4 bases; nucleotides outside the gene matches: 3. Germline CDR1 and CDR2: KGHSH and LQKENI. Full variable domain (outside the CDR3, taken from reference TRBV18 and TRBJ1-5): NAGVMQNPRHLVRRRGQEARLRCSPMKGHSHVYWYRQLPEEGLKFMVYLQKENIIDESGMPKERFSAEFPKEGPSILRIQQVVRGDSAAYFCASSRGQGNQPQHFGDGTRLSIL.

V gene TRBV4-3 combines with J gene TRBJ1-1; TRBD1 might be the D (6 bases). The CDR3 sequence is 14 residues long. Between the trimmed V and J ends, which lost 4 bases and 10 bases, there was a span of 19 bases. Germline V gene lookup returns CDR1 LGHNA and CDR2 YSLEER. CDR3 sequence (DNA): TGCGCCAGCAGCCTTGCGGCGGGGGCGTGGGTAGCTTTCTTT. Encoded protein: CASSLAAGAWVAFF.

The rearrangement uses TRBV5-5 and TRBJ2-7; maybe TRBD2 (5 bases). This CDR3 is 12 amino acids long. Trimming pared 1 base from V and 5 bases from J, leaving 7 bases between. Germline loops: CDR1 SGHKS, CDR2 YYEKEE (reference sequence). CDR3 in DNA: TGTGCCAGCAGCTTGAACGGGGACGAGCAGTACTTC. It specifies CASSLNGDEQYF.

J is TRBJ1-5 and V is TRBV6-6, with D unresolved. This CDR3 contains 12 residues. CDR1 MNHNY and CDR2 SVGAGI come from the germline V gene (reference sequence). Trimming left V 2 bases short and J 8 bases short, with 7 bases between. The CDR3 nucleotides read TGTGCCAGCAGTTACGGCGGGGAGCCCCAGCATTTT. Its translation: CASSYGGEPQHF.

The V call is TRBV2, the J call TRBJ1-1; the D gene is possibly TRBD1 (5 bases). CDR3 length: 12 residues. CDR1 and CDR2 (germline): SNHLY, FYNNEI. The V end was cut by 4 bases, the J end by 11 bases, with 14 bases between. The CDR3 DNA reads TGTGCCAGCAGTGCTAGGAGGGGTGCGGCTTTCTTT. Protein sequence: CASSARRGAAFF.

V and J are TRBV5-6 and TRBJ2-1; 7 nucleotides align to TRBD1. V was clipped by 0 bases and J by 9 bases; unmatched bases: 12. This CDR3 region has 16 residues. Germline V gene data show CDR1 as SGHDT and CDR2 as YYEEEE. The CDR3 loop reads CASSLAVEGAYSEQFF. CDR3 nucleotide sequence: TGTGCCAGCAGCTTGGCCGTCGAGGGGGCATACTCTGAGCAGTTCTTC.

V gene TRBV6-5 combines with J gene TRBJ1-1; 7 nucleotides line up with TRBD1. The CDR3 is 16 residues long. V trimming: 3 bases; J trimming: 4 bases; junction bases outside the gene matches: 11. The V gene's germline CDR1 is MNHEY and CDR2 SVGAGI. Here the CDR3 reads CASSYAPTGAITEAFF. The CDR3 region has the DNA TGTGCCAGCAGTTATGCCCCAACAGGGGCGATCACTGAAGCTTTCTTT.

The V and J genes are TRBV9 and TRBJ2-3; maybe TRBD2 (5 bases). Trimming took off 3 bases at V and 3 bases at J, with 14 bases between the two ends. The CDR3 extends over 15 amino acids. The germline V gene has CDR1 SGDLS and CDR2 YYNGEE. CDR3 amino acids: CASSERGIWTDTQYF. The CDR3 coding sequence is TGTGCCAGCAGCGAGAGAGGGATTTGGACAGATACGCAGTATTTT.

The chain uses TRBV18 and TRBJ2-7; tentative D call: TRBD2 (5 bases). V was trimmed by 5 bases and J by 4 bases, leaving 15 bases between them. CDR1 and CDR2 from the germline V gene are KGHSH and LQKENI. This CDR3 is built from 14 residues. CDR3 loop: CASSAASSTYEQYF. The CDR3 DNA sequence: TGTGCCAGCTCAGCCGCTAGCAGCACTTACGAGCAGTACTTC.

The CDR3 spells CASSQRGQWANVLTF. In DNA form, the CDR3 reads TGCGCCAGCAGCCAACGGGGACAATGGGCCAACGTCCTGACTTTC. The chain joins TRBV4-1 to TRBJ2-6; possible D gene TRBD1, 6 bases. In germline, CDR1 is MGHRA, CDR2 YSYEKL. The CDR3 runs to 15 residues. The V and J ends lost 2 bases and 5 bases respectively, with 10 bases between them.

The V call is TRBV7-6, the J call TRBJ2-2; 8 bases are shared with TRBD2. The ends lost 5 bases at V and 0 bases at J; junction bases unmatched: 8. CDR3 length equals 17 residues. Germline CDR1 reads SGHVS; CDR2 reads FNYEAQ. CDR3 amino acids: CASSAFPTSANTGELFF. The CDR3 DNA reads as TGTGCCAGCAGCGCCTTTCCGACTAGCGCGAACACCGGGGAGCTGTTTTTT.

The chain couples TRBV29-1 to TRBJ2-3, with TRBD1 as a possible D gene (6 bases). CDR1 is SQVTM, CDR2 ANQGSEA, per germline. The CDR3 is made up of 13 amino acids. The ends were cut back, 3 bases at V and 2 bases at J, with 9 bases in the middle. The CDR3 DNA sequence: TGCAGCGTTGATCCAGGGGACACAGATACGCAGTATTTT. It is translated as CSVDPGDTDTQYF.

V usage is TRBV29-1 and J usage is TRBJ2-1, with TRBD2 matching over 10 bases. Germline lookup yields CDR1 SQVTM and CDR2 ANQGSEA. The CDR3 length is 14 residues. Trimming took 6 bases from V and 4 from J; bases not matched to a gene: 6. For the CDR3, the DNA is TGCAGCGTCGTAGCGGGAGGTCTTTACAATGAGCAGTTCTTC. This codes for CSVVAGGLYNEQFF.

The V gene is TRBV19, the J gene TRBJ1-4; 8 nucleotides match TRBD1. This CDR3 comprises 16 residues. Germline-derived CDR1 and CDR2 are LNHDA and SQIVND (reference sequence). V lost 3 bases, J lost 2 bases, and 5 bases stayed unmatched. CDR3 loop: CASSIPGGVTNEKLFF. The CDR3 bases are TGTGCCAGTAGTATTCCAGGGGGCGTCACTAATGAAAAACTGTTTTTT.

The genes are TRBV5-1 and TRBJ1-1; D ambiguous. The CDR3 is 12 amino acids. V was trimmed by 4 bases and J by 5 bases, leaving 9 bases between them. Germline CDR1 SGHRS, CDR2 YFSETQ. The CDR3 sequence is CASSNGGTEAFF. CDR3 DNA: TGCGCCAGCAGCAATGGCGGGACTGAAGCTTTCTTT.

This chain uses TRBV11-3 with TRBJ2-5, with 10 bases aligning to TRBD1. Germline V gene sequence: CDR1 SGHNT, CDR2 YENEEA. V was clipped by 5 bases and J by 5 bases; unmatched bases: 8. This CDR3 comprises 15 residues. CDR3 sequence (DNA): TGTGCCAGCAGCGTTAGGGACAGGGGATGGGAGACCCAGTACTTC. Its translation is CASSVRDRGWETQYF.

The chain recombines TRBV7-2 with TRBJ1-6, with a tentative D call TRBD1 (6 bases). Germline V gives CDR1 SGHTA, CDR2 FQGNSA. Trimming left V 2 bases short and J 7 bases short, with 9 bases between. This CDR3 contains 14 residues. CDR3 nucleotide sequence: TGTGCCAGCAGCTTATCGGACAGAAATTCACCCCTCCACTTT. It is translated as CASSLSDRNSPLHF.